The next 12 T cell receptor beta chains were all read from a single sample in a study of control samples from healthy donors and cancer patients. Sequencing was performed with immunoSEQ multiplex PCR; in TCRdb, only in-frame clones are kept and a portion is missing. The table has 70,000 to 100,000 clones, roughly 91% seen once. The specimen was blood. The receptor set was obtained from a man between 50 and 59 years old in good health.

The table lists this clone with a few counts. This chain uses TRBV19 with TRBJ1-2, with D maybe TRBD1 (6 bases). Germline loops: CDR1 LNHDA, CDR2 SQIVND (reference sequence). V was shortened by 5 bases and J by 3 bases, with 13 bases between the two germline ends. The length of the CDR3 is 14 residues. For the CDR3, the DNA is TGTGCCAGTAGTTGGGGGGCGCCGGACTATGGCTACACCTTC. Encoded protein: CASSWGAPDYGYTF.

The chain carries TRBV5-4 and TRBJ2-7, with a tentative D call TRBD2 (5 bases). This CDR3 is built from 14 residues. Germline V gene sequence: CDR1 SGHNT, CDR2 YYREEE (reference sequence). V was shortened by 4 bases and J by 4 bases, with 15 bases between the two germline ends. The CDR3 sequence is CASSQNSGAYEQYF. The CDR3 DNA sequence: TGTGCCAGCAGCCAGAACAGCGGAGCTTACGAGCAGTACTTC.

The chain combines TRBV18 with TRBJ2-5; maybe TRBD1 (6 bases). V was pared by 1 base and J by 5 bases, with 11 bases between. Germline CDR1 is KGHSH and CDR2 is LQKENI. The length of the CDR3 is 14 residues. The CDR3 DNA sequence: TGTGCCAGCTCACCACGCCTGGGGGCTGAGACCCAGTACTTC. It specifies CASSPRLGAETQYF.

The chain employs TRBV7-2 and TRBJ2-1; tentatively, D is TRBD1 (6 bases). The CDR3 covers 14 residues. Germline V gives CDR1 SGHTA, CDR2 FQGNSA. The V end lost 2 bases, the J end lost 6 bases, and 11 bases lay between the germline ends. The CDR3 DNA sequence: TGTGCCAGCAGCTTAAAAACAGGGACCAATGAGCAGTTCTTC. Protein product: CASSLKTGTNEQFF.

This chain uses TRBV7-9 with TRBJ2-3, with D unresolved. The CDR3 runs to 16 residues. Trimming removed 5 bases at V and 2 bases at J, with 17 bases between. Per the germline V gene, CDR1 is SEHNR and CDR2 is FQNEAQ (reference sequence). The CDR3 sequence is CASSPYYPLDTDTQYF. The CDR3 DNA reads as TGTGCCAGCAGCCCTTACTACCCCCTAGACACAGATACGCAGTATTTT.

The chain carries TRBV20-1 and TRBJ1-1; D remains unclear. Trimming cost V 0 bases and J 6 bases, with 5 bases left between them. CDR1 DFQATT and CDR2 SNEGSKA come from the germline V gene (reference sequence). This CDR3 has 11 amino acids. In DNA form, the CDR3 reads TGCAGTGCTAGAGAGTCCCCTGAAGCTTTCTTT. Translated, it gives CSARESPEAFF.

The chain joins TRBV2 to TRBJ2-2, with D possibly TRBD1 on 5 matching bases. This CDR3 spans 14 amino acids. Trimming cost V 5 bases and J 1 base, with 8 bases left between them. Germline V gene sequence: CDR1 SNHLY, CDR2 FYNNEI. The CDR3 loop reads CASSKGRNTGELFF. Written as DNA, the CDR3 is TGTGCCAGCAGTAAGGGGCGGAACACCGGGGAGCTGTTTTTT.

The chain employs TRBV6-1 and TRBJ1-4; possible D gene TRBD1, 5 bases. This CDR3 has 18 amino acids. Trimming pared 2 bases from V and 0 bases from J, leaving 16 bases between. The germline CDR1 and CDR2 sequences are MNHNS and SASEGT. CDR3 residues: CASSERGQWGATNEKLFF. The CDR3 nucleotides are TGTGCCAGCAGTGAACGGGGCCAGTGGGGCGCAACTAATGAAAAACTGTTTTTT.

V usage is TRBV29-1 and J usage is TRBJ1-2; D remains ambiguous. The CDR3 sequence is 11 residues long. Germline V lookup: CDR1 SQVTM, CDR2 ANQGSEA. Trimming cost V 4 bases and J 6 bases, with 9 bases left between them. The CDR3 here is CSVGAANGYTF. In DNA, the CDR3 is TGCAGCGTTGGGGCAGCAAATGGCTACACCTTC. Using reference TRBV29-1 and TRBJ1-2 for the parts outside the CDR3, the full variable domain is SAVISQKPSRDICQRGTSLTIQCQVDSQVTMMFWYRQQPGQSLTLIATANQGSEATYESGFVIDKFPISRPNLTFSTLTVSNMSPEDSSIYLCSVGAANGYTFGSGTRLTVV.

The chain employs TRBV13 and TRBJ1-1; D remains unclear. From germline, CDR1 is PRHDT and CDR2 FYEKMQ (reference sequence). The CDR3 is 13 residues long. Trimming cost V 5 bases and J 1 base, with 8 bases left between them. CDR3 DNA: TGTGCCAGCAGCCTAACAGCGAACACTGAAGCTTTCTTT. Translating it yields CASSLTANTEAFF.

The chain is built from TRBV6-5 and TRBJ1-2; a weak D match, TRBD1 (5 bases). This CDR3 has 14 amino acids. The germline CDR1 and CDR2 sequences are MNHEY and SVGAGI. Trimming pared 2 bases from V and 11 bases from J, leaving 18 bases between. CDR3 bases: TGTGCCAGCAGTTACGAGGGGATGCACCAAAGTTACACCTTC. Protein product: CASSYEGMHQSYTF.

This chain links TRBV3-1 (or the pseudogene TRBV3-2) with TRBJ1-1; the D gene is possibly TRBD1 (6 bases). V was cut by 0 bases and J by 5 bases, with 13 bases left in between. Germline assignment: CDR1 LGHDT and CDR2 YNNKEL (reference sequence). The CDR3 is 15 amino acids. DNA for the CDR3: TGTGCCAGCAGCCAAGAGGGGGCGTTGGGAACTGAAGCTTTCTTT. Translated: CASSQEGALGTEAFF.